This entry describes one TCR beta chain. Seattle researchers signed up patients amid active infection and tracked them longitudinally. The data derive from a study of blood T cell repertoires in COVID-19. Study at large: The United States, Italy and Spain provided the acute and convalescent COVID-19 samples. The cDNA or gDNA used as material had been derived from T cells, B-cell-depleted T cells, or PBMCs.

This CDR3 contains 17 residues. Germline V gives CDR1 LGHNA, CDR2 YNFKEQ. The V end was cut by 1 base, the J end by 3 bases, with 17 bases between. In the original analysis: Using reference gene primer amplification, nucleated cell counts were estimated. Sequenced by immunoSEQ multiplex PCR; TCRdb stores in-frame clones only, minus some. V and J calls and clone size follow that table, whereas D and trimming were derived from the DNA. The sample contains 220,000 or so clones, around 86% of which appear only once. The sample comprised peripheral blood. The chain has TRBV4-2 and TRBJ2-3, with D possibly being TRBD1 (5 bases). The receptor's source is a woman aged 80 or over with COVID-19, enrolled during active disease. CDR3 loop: CASSQADRIRGTDTQYF. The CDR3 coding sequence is TGTGCCAGCAGCCAAGCAGACCGGATAAGGGGTACAGATACGCAGTATTTT.